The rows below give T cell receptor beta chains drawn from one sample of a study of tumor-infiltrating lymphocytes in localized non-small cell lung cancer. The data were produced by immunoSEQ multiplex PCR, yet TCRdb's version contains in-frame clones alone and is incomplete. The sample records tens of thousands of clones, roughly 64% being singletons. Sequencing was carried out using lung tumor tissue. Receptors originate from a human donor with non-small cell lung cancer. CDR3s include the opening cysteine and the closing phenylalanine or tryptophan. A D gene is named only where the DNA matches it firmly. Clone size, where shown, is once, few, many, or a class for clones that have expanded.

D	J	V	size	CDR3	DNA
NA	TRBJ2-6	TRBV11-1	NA	CASRGFGANVLTF	TGTGCCAGCAGGGGTTTTGGGGCCAACGTCCTGACTTTC
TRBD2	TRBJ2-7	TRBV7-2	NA	CASSPSLAKSYEQYF	TGTGCCAGCAGCCCCTCACTAGCGAAATCCTACGAGCAGTACTTC
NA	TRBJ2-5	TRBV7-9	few	CASSPVGETQYF	TGTGCCAGCAGCCCTGTGGGGGAGACCCAGTACTTC
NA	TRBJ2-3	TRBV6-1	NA	CASGQGKTDTQYF	TGTGCCAGCGGTCAGGGAAAGACAGATACGCAGTATTTT
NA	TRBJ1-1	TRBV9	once	CASSAGVGVTEAFF	TGTGCCAGCAGCGCAGGGGTAGGGGTCACTGAAGCTTTCTTT
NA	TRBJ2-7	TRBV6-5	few	CASSPGLASSEQYF	TGTGCCAGCAGTCCCGGGCTTGCCTCCTCCGAGCAGTACTTC
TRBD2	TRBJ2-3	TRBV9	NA	CASSVVVAGDTQYF	TGTGCCAGCAGCGTAGTTGTAGCGGGCGATACGCAGTATTTT
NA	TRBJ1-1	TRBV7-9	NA	CASSLVGGEAEAFF	TGTGCCAGCAGCTTAGTCGGGGGGGAGGCTGAAGCTTTCTTT
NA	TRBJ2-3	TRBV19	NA	CASSDQSTDTQYF	TGTGCCAGTAGCGACCAGAGCACAGATACGCAGTATTTT
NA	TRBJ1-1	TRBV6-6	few	CASSYTQGSMAFF	TGTGCCAGCAGTTATACGCAGGGTTCTATGGCTTTCTTT
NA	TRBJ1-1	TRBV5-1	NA	CASSRGGDLTEAFF	TGCGCCAGCAGCCGGGGCGGGGATCTCACTGAAGCTTTCTTT
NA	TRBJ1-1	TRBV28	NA	CASREQGRNEAFF	TGTGCCAGCAGGGAACAGGGAAGGAATGAAGCTTTCTTT
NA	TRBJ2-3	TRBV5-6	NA	CASSSTTPYTQYF	TGTGCCAGCAGCTCCACGACGCCTTATACGCAGTATTTT
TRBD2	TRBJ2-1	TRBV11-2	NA	CASSLTSGRYYNEQFF	TGTGCCAGCAGCCTGACTAGCGGGAGGTATTACAATGAGCAGTTCTTC
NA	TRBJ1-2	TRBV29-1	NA	CSVGGGGGYTF	TGCAGCGTTGGGGGGGGAGGTGGCTACACCTTC
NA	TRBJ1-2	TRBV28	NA	CASSPADSQWRVNGYTF	TGTGCCAGCAGCCCCGCGGACAGTCAATGGCGAGTCAATGGCTACACCTTC
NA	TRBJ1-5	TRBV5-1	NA	CASSLGEGGQPQHF	TGCGCCAGCAGCTTGGGAGAGGGTGGTCAGCCCCAGCATTTT
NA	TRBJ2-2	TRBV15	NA	CATSSGSLIGRLGELFF	TGTGCCACCAGCAGTGGCTCTCTCATCGGCCGCCTCGGGGAGCTGTTTTTT
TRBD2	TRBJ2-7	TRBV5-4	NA	CASSLGTSSYEQYF	TGTGCCAGCAGCTTGGGGACTAGCAGCTACGAGCAGTACTTC
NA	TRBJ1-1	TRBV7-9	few	CASSPETGEAFF	TGTGCCAGCAGCCCAGAAACAGGGGAAGCTTTCTTT
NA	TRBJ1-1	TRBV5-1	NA	CASSLGGTTKVDTEAFF	TGCGCCAGCAGCTTGGGTGGGACAACTAAAGTCGACACTGAAGCTTTCTTT
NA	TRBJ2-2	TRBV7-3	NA	CASSRTASGNTGELFF	TGTGCCAGCAGCCGAACCGCGTCTGGAAACACCGGGGAGCTGTTTTTT